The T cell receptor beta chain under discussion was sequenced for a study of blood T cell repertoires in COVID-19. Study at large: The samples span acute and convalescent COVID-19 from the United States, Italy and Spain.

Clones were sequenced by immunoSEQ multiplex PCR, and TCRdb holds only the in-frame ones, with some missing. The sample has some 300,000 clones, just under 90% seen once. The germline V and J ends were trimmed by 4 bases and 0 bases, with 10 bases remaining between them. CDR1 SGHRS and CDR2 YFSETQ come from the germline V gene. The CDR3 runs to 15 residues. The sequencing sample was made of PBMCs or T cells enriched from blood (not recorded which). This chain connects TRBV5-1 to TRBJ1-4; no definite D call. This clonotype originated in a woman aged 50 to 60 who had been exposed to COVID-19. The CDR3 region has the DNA TGCGCCAGCAGCCTAGACGGTGCAACTAATGAAAAACTGTTTTTT. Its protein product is CASSLDGATNEKLFF.